Below, one T cell receptor beta chain is given with its context. Antigen specificity is unknown. The source of the sample is a study of blood T cells in healthy people across ages. The ends lost 6 bases at V and 0 bases at J; junction bases unmatched: 7. This CDR3 contains 16 residues. Germline V CDR1 and CDR2: DFQATT, SNEGSKA (reference sequence). A sample-barcoded 5' primer and a J-beta primer mix were used in a second PCR of roughly 7 to 11 cycles. Tagging of each cDNA molecule was performed by a template-switch adaptor with 12 random nucleotides. TCRdb re-called the 5' RACE reads through MiXCR, storing one row per CDR3 protein. The sample yields 730,000 or so distinct CDR3 sequences, 40% to 50% seen once. Points from the study as a whole: PBMCs that were unsorted prevented a conclusive naive versus antigen-experienced comparison.

The specimen was blood. This receptor was taken from a man older than 75 in good health. The rearrangement joins TRBV20-1 to TRBJ2-6, with 8 bases lining up with TRBD1. As DNA, the CDR3 is TGCAGTGCAGACAGGGGCGCCGGCTCTGGGGCCAACGTCCTGACTTTC. This gives the protein CSADRGAGSGANVLTF.